These T cell receptor beta chains were read from a single sample in a study of T cell repertoires in cytomegalovirus infection. MiXCR, run by TCRdb on the reads, gives a single entry per CDR3 protein. The sample carries a few hundred thousand distinct CDR3 sequences, about 18% recorded once. Sequenced input: CD8+ T cells from PBMCs. These TCRs come from a human donor in good health (CMV status not recorded). Some clones in this sample may be carry-over from other donors' samples. CDR3s leave out the opening cysteine and the closing phenylalanine or tryptophan. Each record gives: clone size, V gene, J gene, CDR3 protein. A clone size is listed for some rows: how often the clone was seen (once, few, many), or a class if it is expanded.

>few|TRBV7-9|TRBJ2-7
ASSLVQGAGEQY
>NA|TRBV7-3|TRBJ2-7
ASSLNSHEQY
>many|TRBV4-1|TRBJ2-7
ASSQARWAREQY
>many|TRBV12-3/TRBV12-4|TRBJ1-2
ASSFPGTVTSGYT
>NA|TRBV19|TRBJ2-7
ASSPSMWSERAYEQY
>many|TRBV11-2|TRBJ2-7
ASSWRGYYEQY
>many|TRBV19|TRBJ1-5
ASSIWENRVDQPQH
>few|TRBV6-6|TRBJ2-7
ASSYSSLETTYEQY
>few|TRBV3-1|TRBJ2-7
ASSQDPQGIPYEQY
>few|TRBV25-1|TRBJ2-5
ASSESGPGGKYQETQY
>NA|TRBV5-1|TRBJ2-1
ASSLQTPGGLRNEQF
>NA|TRBV10-3|TRBJ2-7
AISGSGGAQYEQY
>many|TRBV10-3|TRBJ1-1
ASIPGQGQEAF
>NA|TRBV7-9|TRBJ2-6
ASSMRTGNSGANVLT
>NA|TRBV6-2/TRBV6-3|TRBJ2-2
ASSYPGTDTGELF
>NA|TRBV6-1|TRBJ2-2
ASSKTGITGELF
>NA|TRBV9|TRBJ2-7
ASSVGQGLSYEQY
>many|TRBV28|TRBJ2-7
ASLDSYEQY
>NA|TRBV6-2/TRBV6-3|TRBJ1-1
ASSRQQMNTEAF
>NA|TRBV5-6|TRBJ1-1
ASSRVGNTEAF
>NA|TRBV13|TRBJ2-5
ASSYRQGLETQY
>NA|TRBV28|TRBJ1-1
AARRFTEAF
>many|TRBV28|TRBJ1-4
ASSRYPRDRDYEKLF
>few|TRBV3-1|TRBJ2-4
ASSQVAKNIQY
>NA|TRBV7-9|TRBJ2-1
ASSGQGGSSYNEQF
>NA|TRBV24-1|TRBJ2-2
ATSDGGLGAAGELF
>many|TRBV7-6|TRBJ1-2
ASSGGQGGYGYT
>NA|TRBV4-1|TRBJ1-5
ASSQVRHSNQPQH
>few|TRBV4-3|TRBJ1-2
ASSQDRGAYGYT
>few|TRBV5-1|TRBJ2-7
ASGTGQGLSGEQY
>few|TRBV27|TRBJ2-1
ASSLLRGGPLEQF
>few|TRBV4-2|TRBJ1-2
ASSQDMEGLWGYT
>many|TRBV29-1|TRBJ2-1
SVVGVFDNEQF
>few|TRBV12-3/TRBV12-4|TRBJ1-2
ASKGGYYGYT
>NA|TRBV7-9|TRBJ2-7
ASSSSETVYEQY
>NA|TRBV6-6|TRBJ1-1
ASNPGQGIYTEAF
>NA|TRBV6-2/TRBV6-3|TRBJ1-5
ASSLTGGLRQPQH
>many|TRBV7-2|TRBJ1-4
ASSSPPGTTPELF
>many|TRBV7-6|TRBJ2-5
ASSFGQTTQY
>many|TRBV27|TRBJ1-2
ASSSWGGPGYT
>few|TRBV9|TRBJ1-2
ASSAYRSGRGDYGYT
>NA|TRBV5-6|TRBJ2-2
ASSLNRVYSGELF
>NA|TRBV10-3|TRBJ1-5
AISDGQGRGNQPQH
>many|TRBV7-2|TRBJ2-2
ASSPGPSGTGELF
>NA|TRBV10-3|TRBJ1-5
AIGAGFDQPQH
>NA|TRBV25-1|TRBJ2-7
ASRGTEIVYEQY
>few|TRBV7-6|TRBJ1-1
ASSSISPIRTVNTEAF
>many|TRBV6-1|TRBJ1-5
ASTIHPGQGNQPQH
>NA|TRBV29-1|TRBJ2-2
SVVFRDRTGELF
>few|TRBV12-5|TRBJ2-7
ASGSFVGGNDEQY
>few|TRBV28|TRBJ2-1
ASSFASGGGPAYNEQF
>few|TRBV6-2/TRBV6-3|TRBJ1-5
ASSHTAQPQH
>once|TRBV2|TRBJ1-2
ASTVRVVGYT